The rows below give T cell receptor beta chains drawn from one sample of a study of cytomegalovirus exposure and HLA in healthy donors. The data were produced by immunoSEQ multiplex PCR, yet TCRdb's version contains in-frame clones alone and is incomplete. Of roughly 100,000 clones listed, 50% to 70% were seen once; the top ten hold approximately 4.8%. The sequencing input was PBMCs. The source is a human donor in good health. Both conserved end residues are part of each CDR3. D genes are given only for firm matches. Rows may omit the clone size; those that give it use once, few, many or a size class.

NA few TRBJ1-2 TRBV7-9 CASSSTETNYGYTF TGTGCCAGCAGCTCCACAGAAACCAACTATGGCTACACCTTC
TRBD1 once TRBJ1-1 TRBV6-4 CASRPRGINTEAFF TGTGCCAGCAGGCCCAGGGGGATTAACACTGAAGCTTTCTTT
NA few TRBJ1-2 TRBV5-4 CASSLVQGRDYGYTF TGTGCCAGCAGCTTGGTGCAGGGGAGGGACTATGGCTACACCTTC
NA once TRBJ1-1 TRBV5-1 CASSPHRQTQNTEAFF TGCGCCAGCAGCCCCCACCGACAGACACAGAACACTGAAGCTTTCTTT
TRBD2 NA TRBJ2-7 TRBV7-6 CASSLTSGRSSYEQYF TGTGCCAGCAGCCTAACAAGCGGGAGAAGCTCCTACGAGCAGTACTTC
NA NA TRBJ2-3 TRBV4-2 CASSQKPTSTDTQYF TGTGCCAGCAGCCAAAAACCGACAAGCACAGATACGCAGTATTTT
NA once TRBJ2-5 TRBV5-4 CASSPDLGWTQYF TGTGCCAGCAGCCCCGACCTCGGGTGGACCCAGTACTTC
TRBD1 NA TRBJ1-2 TRBV6-5 CASSTTGIMFSGYTF TGTGCCAGCAGCACGACAGGGATCATGTTTAGTGGCTACACCTTC
TRBD1 NA TRBJ1-1 TRBV6-1 CASTQGALTEAFF TGTGCCAGCACGCAGGGGGCTCTAACTGAAGCTTTCTTT
TRBD1 NA TRBJ1-2 TRBV28 CASSFTGQGAGYTF TGTGCCAGCAGTTTTACCGGCCAGGGGGCCGGCTACACCTTC
NA few TRBJ2-5 TRBV13 CASSPTVGEETQYF TGTGCCAGCAGCCCTACTGTGGGAGAAGAGACCCAGTACTTC
NA NA TRBJ2-7 TRBV13 CASSLGVGGVYEQYF TGTGCCAGCAGCTTAGGGGTCGGAGGGGTCTACGAGCAGTACTTC
NA NA TRBJ1-2 TRBV19 CASSQGTVGYTF TGTGCCAGTAGTCAGGGGACGGTTGGCTACACCTTC
TRBD1 NA TRBJ2-7 TRBV4-1 CASSQGQGIYEQYF TGCGCCAGCAGCCAAGGACAGGGGATCTACGAGCAGTACTTC
TRBD1 few TRBJ2-3 TRBV10-3 CAISESGTANTDTQYF TGTGCCATCAGTGAGTCAGGGACAGCTAACACAGATACGCAGTATTTT
NA once TRBJ2-7 TRBV27 CASSFGGISSYEQYF TGTGCCAGCAGTTTTGGCGGGATAAGCTCCTACGAGCAGTACTTC
TRBD2 few TRBJ2-7 TRBV5-4 CASGLAGTYEQYF TGTGCCAGCGGCCTAGCGGGGACCTACGAGCAGTACTTC
NA few TRBJ2-3 TRBV9 CASSVGTLPSTDTQYF TGTGCCAGCAGCGTAGGCACCCTACCTAGCACAGATACGCAGTATTTT
TRBD1 few TRBJ2-7 TRBV6-5 CASRTGTGLPYEQYF TGTGCCAGCAGAACTGGGACAGGGCTCCCCTACGAGCAGTACTTC
TRBD1 NA TRBJ2-5 TRBV6-5 CASSYSQGARETQYF TGTGCCAGCAGTTACTCACAGGGGGCGCGTGAGACCCAGTACTTC
TRBD1 NA TRBJ2-2 TRBV9 CASSSGTGGWGELFF TGTGCCAGCAGCTCCGGGACAGGGGGTTGGGGGGAGCTGTTTTTT
NA NA TRBJ2-1 TRBV5-1 CASSTGTPYNEQFF TGCGCCAGCAGCACAGGGACACCATACAATGAGCAGTTCTTC
TRBD1 NA TRBJ1-2 TRBV2 CASSEALTGAQGYTF TGTGCCAGCAGTGAAGCCCTTACAGGGGCGCAGGGCTACACCTTC
NA NA TRBJ1-1 TRBV11-1 CASSRRIINTEAFF TGTGCCAGCAGCCGCAGAATTATCAACACTGAAGCTTTCTTT
TRBD1 NA TRBJ1-1 TRBV11-2 CASSTRQGAPNTEAFF TGTGCCAGCAGCACGAGACAGGGGGCTCCGAACACTGAAGCTTTCTTT
NA NA TRBJ2-5 TRBV27 CASSFSGAGTQYF TGTGCCAGCAGTTTTAGCGGTGCCGGGACCCAGTACTTC
NA NA TRBJ2-7 TRBV7-6 CASSGFVDSSYEQYF TGTGCCAGCAGCGGTTTCGTAGACTCTTCCTACGAGCAGTACTTC
NA NA TRBJ2-5 TRBV28 CASRQQGRETQYF TGTGCCAGCAGGCAACAGGGAAGGGAGACCCAGTACTTC
TRBD1 once TRBJ2-3 TRBV29-1 CSVEGGHTTGERTDTQYF TGCAGCGTTGAAGGCGGTCATACAACAGGGGAGCGCACAGATACGCAGTATTTT
TRBD1 few TRBJ2-7 TRBV28 CASSSGTGRHEQYF TGTGCCAGCAGTTCCGGGACAGGGCGCCACGAGCAGTACTTC
NA NA TRBJ2-3 TRBV6-6 CASSYDRSTDTQYF TGTGCCAGCAGTTATGACAGGAGCACAGATACGCAGTATTTT
TRBD1 NA TRBJ1-3 TRBV6-6 CASSTGTVGNTIYF TGTGCCAGCAGTACCGGGACAGTCGGAAACACCATATATTTT
NA NA TRBJ2-7 TRBV7-2 CASSLGQSRGWEQYF TGTGCCAGCAGCTTAGGGCAGTCAAGGGGCTGGGAGCAGTACTTC
TRBD2 NA TRBJ2-5 TRBV5-4 CASSPLAGGRETQYF TGTGCCAGCAGCCCGTTAGCGGGAGGGCGCGAGACCCAGTACTTC
NA few TRBJ1-5 TRBV19 CASSTPNQPQHF TGTGCCAGTAGTACCCCTAATCAGCCCCAGCATTTT
TRBD1 NA TRBJ1-5 TRBV30 CAWSPSDRELQPQHF TGTGCCTGGAGTCCCTCAGACAGGGAGCTTCAGCCCCAGCATTTT
NA once TRBJ1-5 TRBV15 CATSRVAGAGGGRNQPQHF TGTGCCACCAGCAGAGTTGCGGGCGCGGGGGGGGGCCGCAATCAGCCCCAGCATTTT
TRBD1 NA TRBJ2-1 TRBV7-9 CASSLGTEYNEQFF TGTGCCAGCAGCCTAGGGACAGAGTACAATGAGCAGTTCTTC
NA NA TRBJ2-2 TRBV7-9 CASSPPARGGTGELFF TGTGCCAGCAGCCCCCCTGCCCGGGGTGGCACCGGGGAGCTGTTTTTT
TRBD2 NA TRBJ2-7 TRBV6-1 CASSVAGRSYEQYF TGTGCCAGCAGCGTAGCGGGAAGGTCCTACGAGCAGTACTTC
NA few TRBJ2-2 TRBV9 CASSVQGSSGELFF TGTGCCAGCAGCGTACAGGGATCAAGCGGGGAGCTGTTTTTT
TRBD2 NA TRBJ2-3 TRBV5-1 CASSPPLASGNTQYF TGCGCCAGCAGCCCCCCTTTAGCTAGCGGGAATACGCAGTATTTT
TRBD2 NA TRBJ2-1 TRBV7-2 CASSLGSGTPSEQFF TGTGCCAGCAGCTTAGGAAGCGGGACTCCTAGTGAGCAGTTCTTC
NA once TRBJ2-2 TRBV7-3 CASSKGLGGTGELFF TGTGCCAGCAGCAAAGGACTAGGGGGCACCGGGGAGCTGTTTTTT
TRBD1 NA TRBJ2-1 TRBV5-8 CASNTTGGFYNEQFF TGTGCCAGCAACACAACAGGGGGGTTCTACAATGAGCAGTTCTTC
TRBD1 NA TRBJ1-4 TRBV5-8 CASSSDPGTANNEKLFF TGTGCCAGCAGCTCGGACCCCGGGACAGCTAATAATGAAAAACTGTTTTTT
NA NA TRBJ1-2 TRBV15 CATSREVDSYGYTF TGTGCCACCAGCAGAGAGGTGGACAGTTATGGCTACACCTTC
NA NA TRBJ2-3 TRBV11-1 CASSSRVSASTDTQYF TGTGCCAGCAGCTCCCGGGTCTCGGCTAGCACAGATACGCAGTATTTT